These T cell receptor beta chains were read from a single sample in a study of shared clonotypes between healthy human individuals. Profiling relied on immunoSEQ multiplex PCR, and the TCRdb table lists in-frame clones only, not all of them. Of a few hundred thousand clones in the sample, about nine tenths are singletons; the top ten hold roughly 17%. The sequencing input was memory CD8+ T cells sorted from blood. The receptor source for this set is a man aged 18 to 29 in good health. Both conserved end residues are part of each CDR3. A D gene is named only where the DNA matches it firmly. A clone size is listed for some rows: how often the clone was seen (once, few, many), or a class if it is expanded.

abundance	d_gene	v_gene	j_gene	CDR3aa	CDR3nt
.	.	TRBV5-4	TRBJ1-1	CASSFHGNTEAFF	TGTGCCAGCAGCTTTCACGGGAACACTGAAGCTTTCTTT
.	TRBD1	TRBV5-4	TRBJ2-7	CASSSLDRDYEQYF	TGTGCCAGCAGCTCCCTGGACAGGGATTACGAGCAGTACTTC
.	.	TRBV25-1	TRBJ2-3	CASSSRRSDTQYF	TGTGCCAGCAGCTCCAGACGGTCAGATACGCAGTATTTT
.	.	TRBV18	TRBJ2-7	CASSPLFRGEYEQYF	TGTGCCAGCTCACCATTGTTCAGGGGAGAATACGAGCAGTACTTC
.	.	TRBV21-1	TRBJ1-4	CASSKSQKATTNEKLFF	TGTGCCAGCAGCAAATCGCAAAAGGCTACCACTAATGAAAAACTGTTTTTT
.	.	TRBV5-4	TRBJ2-7	CASSLGTAQYEQYF	TGTGCCAGCAGCTTGGGGACAGCCCAATACGAGCAGTACTTC
once	TRBD1	TRBV27	TRBJ1-4	CASSPYVRGGPRELFF	TGTGCCAGCAGTCCCTACGTTAGAGGGGGCCCTAGGGAACTGTTTTTT
.	.	TRBV18	TRBJ1-4	CASSPNHGPGREKLFF	TGTGCCAGCTCACCAAATCACGGTCCTGGGAGAGAAAAACTGTTTTTT
.	TRBD1	TRBV9	TRBJ2-7	CASSTRGTGYDEQYF	TGTGCCAGCAGCACCCGCGGGACAGGGTACGACGAGCAGTACTTC
.	.	TRBV7-2	TRBJ2-7	CASSPKDVRSHEQYF	TGTGCCAGCAGCCCGAAGGACGTACGCTCTCACGAGCAGTACTTC
.	TRBD1	TRBV9	TRBJ1-2	CASSTREGRGLGGYTF	TGTGCCAGCAGCACCAGAGAGGGCAGGGGGCTTGGGGGCTACACCTTC
.	.	TRBV10-2	TRBJ2-1	CASSEGVEQFF	TGCGCCAGCAGTGAGGGGGTTGAGCAGTTCTTC
.	TRBD2	TRBV2	TRBJ2-5	CASSDDERTSGGMVQETQYF	TGTGCCAGCAGTGATGATGAAAGGACTAGCGGGGGGATGGTCCAAGAGACCCAGTACTTC